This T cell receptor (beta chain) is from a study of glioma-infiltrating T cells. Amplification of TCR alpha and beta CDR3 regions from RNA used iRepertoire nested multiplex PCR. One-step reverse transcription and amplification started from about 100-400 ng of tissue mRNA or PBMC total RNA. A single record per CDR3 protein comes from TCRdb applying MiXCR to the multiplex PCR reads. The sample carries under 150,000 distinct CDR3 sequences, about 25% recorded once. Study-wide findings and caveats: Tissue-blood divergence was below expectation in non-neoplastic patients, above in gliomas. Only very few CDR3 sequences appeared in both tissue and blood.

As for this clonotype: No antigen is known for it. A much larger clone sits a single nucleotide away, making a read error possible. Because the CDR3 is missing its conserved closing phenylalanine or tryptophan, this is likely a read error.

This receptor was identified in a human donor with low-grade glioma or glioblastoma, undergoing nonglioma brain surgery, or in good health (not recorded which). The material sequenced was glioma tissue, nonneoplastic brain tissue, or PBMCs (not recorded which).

In nucleotides, the CDR3 is TGCAGCGTTGAAGGGCGCCGTTGGAATGAGCAGTTCCTC. Translation gives CSVEGRRWNEQFL. The chain uses TRBV29-1 and TRBJ2-1; D gene uncertain. With 1 base removed from V and 7 bases from J, the gap between germline ends came to 11 bases. The CDR3 length is 13 residues. Germline values: CDR1 SQVTM, CDR2 ANQGSEA.